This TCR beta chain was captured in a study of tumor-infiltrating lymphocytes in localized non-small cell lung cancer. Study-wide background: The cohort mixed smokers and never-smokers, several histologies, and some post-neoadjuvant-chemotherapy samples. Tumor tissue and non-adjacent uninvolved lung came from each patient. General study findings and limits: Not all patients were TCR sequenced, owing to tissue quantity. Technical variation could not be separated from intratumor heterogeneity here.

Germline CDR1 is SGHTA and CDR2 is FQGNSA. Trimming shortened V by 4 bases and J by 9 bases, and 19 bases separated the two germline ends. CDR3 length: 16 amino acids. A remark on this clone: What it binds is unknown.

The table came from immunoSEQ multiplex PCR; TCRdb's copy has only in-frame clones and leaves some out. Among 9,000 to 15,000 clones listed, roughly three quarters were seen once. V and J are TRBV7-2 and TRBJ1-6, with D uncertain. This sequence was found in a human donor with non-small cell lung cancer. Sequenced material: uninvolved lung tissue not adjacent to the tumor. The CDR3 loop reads CASSSKSSPVGSPLHF. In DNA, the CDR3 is TGTGCCAGCAGCTCCAAGTCTAGCCCTGTTGGTTCACCCCTCCACTTT.